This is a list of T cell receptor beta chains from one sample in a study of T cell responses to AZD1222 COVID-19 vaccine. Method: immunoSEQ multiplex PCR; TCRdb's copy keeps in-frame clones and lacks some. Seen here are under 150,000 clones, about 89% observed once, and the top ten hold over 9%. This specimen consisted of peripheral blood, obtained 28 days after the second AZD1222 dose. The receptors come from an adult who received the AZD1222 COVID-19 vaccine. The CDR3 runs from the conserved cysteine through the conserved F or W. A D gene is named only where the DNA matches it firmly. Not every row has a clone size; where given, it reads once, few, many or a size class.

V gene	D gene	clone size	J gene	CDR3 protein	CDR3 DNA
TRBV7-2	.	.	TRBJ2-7	CASSFPPIYEQYF	TGTGCCAGCAGCTTCCCGCCGATCTACGAGCAGTACTTC
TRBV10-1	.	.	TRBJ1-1	CASSEGASYEAFF	TGCGCCAGCAGTGAAGGTGCGAGCTATGAAGCTTTCTTT
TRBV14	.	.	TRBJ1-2	CASSQGSHYGYTF	TGTGCCAGCAGCCAAGGAAGCCACTATGGCTACACCTTC
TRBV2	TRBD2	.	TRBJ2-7	CASSDQGGRAFGEQYF	TGTGCCAGCAGTGACCAAGGCGGGAGGGCTTTCGGAGAGCAGTACTTC
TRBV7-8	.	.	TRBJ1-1	CASSLSYGTWNTEAFF	TGTGCCAGCAGCTTATCTTACGGGACATGGAACACTGAAGCTTTCTTT
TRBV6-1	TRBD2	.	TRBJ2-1	CASSELTSGRDEQFF	TGTGCCAGCAGTGAACTGACTAGCGGGAGAGATGAGCAGTTCTTC
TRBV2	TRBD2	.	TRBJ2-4	CASSVLAGIAKNIQYF	TGTGCCAGCAGTGTCCTAGCGGGAATAGCCAAAAACATTCAGTACTTC
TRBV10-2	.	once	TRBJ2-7	CASSAGYYEQYF	TGCGCCAGCAGTGCGGGGTACTACGAGCAGTACTTC
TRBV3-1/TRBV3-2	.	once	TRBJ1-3	CASALPGNTIYF	TGTGCCAGCGCTCTCCCTGGAAACACCATATATTTT
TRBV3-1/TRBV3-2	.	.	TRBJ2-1	CASSQDEYYNEQFF	TGTGCCAGCAGCCAAGATGAGTACTACAATGAGCAGTTCTTC
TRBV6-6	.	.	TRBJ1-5	CASSRAGTPVSNQPQHF	TGTGCCAGCAGTCGAGCGGGGACACCCGTTAGCAATCAGCCCCAGCATTTT
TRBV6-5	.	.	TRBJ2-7	CASALGLTYEQYF	TGTGCCAGCGCCCTCGGTCTGACCTACGAGCAGTACTTC
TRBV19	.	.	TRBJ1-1	CASSNWGNTEAFF	TGTGCCAGTAGTAATTGGGGAAACACTGAAGCTTTCTTT
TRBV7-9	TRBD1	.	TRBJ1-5	CASSLEGAVSNQPQHF	TGTGCCAGCAGCCTAGAGGGGGCTGTCAGCAATCAGCCCCAGCATTTT
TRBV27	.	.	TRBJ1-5	CASSGVGGNQPQHF	TGTGCCAGCAGTGGTGTTGGTGGCAATCAGCCCCAGCATTTT
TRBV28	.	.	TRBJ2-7	CASSYLGGGQRYEQYF	TGTGCCAGCAGTTATCTTGGGGGGGGGCAGAGGTACGAGCAGTACTTC
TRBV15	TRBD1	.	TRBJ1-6	CATSPFRGLQGGDSPLHF	TGTGCCACCAGCCCCTTTCGAGGGCTTCAGGGGGGTGATTCACCCCTCCACTTT
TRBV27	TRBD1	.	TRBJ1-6	CASSFDRGYSPLHF	TGTGCCAGCAGTTTCGACAGGGGGTATTCACCCCTCCACTTT
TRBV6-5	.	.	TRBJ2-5	CASRPEGVKTQYF	TGTGCCAGCAGACCGGAGGGGGTGAAGACCCAGTACTTC
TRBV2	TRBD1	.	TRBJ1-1	CASSEQGAGEAFF	TGTGCCAGCAGTGAACAGGGGGCTGGTGAAGCTTTCTTT
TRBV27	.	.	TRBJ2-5	CASSLSKGLGQETQYF	TGTGCCAGCAGTTTATCGAAGGGTTTGGGGCAAGAGACCCAGTACTTC
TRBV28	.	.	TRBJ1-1	CASSFLQKNTEAFF	TGTGCCAGCAGTTTCTTACAGAAGAACACTGAAGCTTTCTTT
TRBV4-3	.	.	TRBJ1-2	CASSRGAYGYTF	TGCGCCAGCAGCCGGGGGGCCTATGGCTACACCTTC
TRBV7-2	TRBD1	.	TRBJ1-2	CASSLQGVGYGYTF	TGTGCCAGCAGCTTACAGGGGGTGGGGTATGGCTACACCTTC
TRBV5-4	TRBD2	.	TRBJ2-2	CASSPSGRGGGRELFF	TGTGCCAGCAGCCCCTCGGGGCGGGGGGGCGGAAGGGAGCTGTTTTTT
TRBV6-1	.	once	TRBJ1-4	CASSEAGTDEKLFF	TGTGCCAGCAGTGAAGCTGGGACGGATGAAAAACTGTTTTTT
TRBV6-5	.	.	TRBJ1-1	CASSYRDPGDTEAFF	TGTGCCAGCAGTTACCGGGACCCCGGGGACACTGAAGCTTTCTTT
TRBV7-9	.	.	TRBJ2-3	CASSPWGQQDTQYF	TGTGCCAGCAGCCCCTGGGGGCAGCAAGATACGCAGTATTTT
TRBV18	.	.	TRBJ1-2	CASSPRSGAGIEGYTF	TGTGCCAGCTCACCTCGGTCAGGGGCGGGGATCGAGGGCTACACCTTC
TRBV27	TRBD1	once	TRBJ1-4	CASTFSGTGNEKLFF	TGTGCCAGCACCTTCTCCGGGACAGGGAATGAAAAACTGTTTTTT
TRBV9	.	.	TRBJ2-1	CASSAQQGYNEQFF	TGTGCCAGCAGCGCCCAGCAGGGTTACAATGAGCAGTTCTTC
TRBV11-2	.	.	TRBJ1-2	CASSPSGGYTF	TGTGCCAGCAGCCCCTCGGGCGGCTACACCTTC
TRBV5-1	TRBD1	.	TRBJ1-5	CASSLGPFGGGLNQPQHF	TGCGCCAGCAGCTTGGGCCCCTTTGGAGGGGGCCTCAATCAGCCCCAGCATTTT
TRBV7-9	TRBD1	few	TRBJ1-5	CASSLTGGGQPQHF	TGTGCCAGCAGCCTAACAGGGGGCGGTCAGCCCCAGCATTTT
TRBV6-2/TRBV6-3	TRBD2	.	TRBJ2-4	CASSSPLAGDKNIQYF	TGTGCCAGCAGTTCGCCCCTAGCGGGAGACAAAAACATTCAGTACTTC
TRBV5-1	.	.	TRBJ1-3	CASSNNTSGNTIYF	TGCGCCAGCAGCAATAACACCTCTGGAAACACCATATATTTT
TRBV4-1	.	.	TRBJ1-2	CASSHRGRVYGYTF	TGCGCCAGCAGCCACAGGGGACGTGTCTATGGCTACACCTTC
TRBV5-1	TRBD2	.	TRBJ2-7	CASSLLTSGSVSYEQYF	TGCGCCAGCAGCTTGTTAACTAGCGGGAGCGTCTCCTACGAGCAGTACTTC
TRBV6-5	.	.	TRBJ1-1	CASRAEVGLYTEAFF	TGTGCCAGCAGGGCCGAAGTAGGTTTGTACACTGAAGCTTTCTTT
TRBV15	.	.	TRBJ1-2	CATSRDKGSNYGYTF	TGTGCCACCAGCAGAGATAAGGGGAGCAACTATGGCTACACCTTC
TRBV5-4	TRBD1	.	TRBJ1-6	CASGQGGNSPLHF	TGTGCCAGCGGGCAAGGGGGCAATTCACCCCTCCACTTT
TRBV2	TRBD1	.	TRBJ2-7	CASRGQGPREQYF	TGTGCCAGCAGGGGACAGGGTCCGCGGGAGCAGTACTTC
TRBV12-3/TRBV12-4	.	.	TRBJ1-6	CASSLQGRSPLHF	TGTGCCAGCAGTTTACAGGGACGTTCACCCCTCCACTTT
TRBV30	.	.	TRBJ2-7	CAWSPGISTYEQYF	TGTGCCTGGAGCCCTGGGATTTCAACCTACGAGCAGTACTTC
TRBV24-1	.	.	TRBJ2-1	CATSEDPWNEQFF	TGTGCCACCAGTGAGGACCCGTGGAATGAGCAGTTCTTC
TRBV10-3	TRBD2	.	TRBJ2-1	CAISVKLAGFLGEQFF	TGTGCCATCAGTGTTAAACTAGCGGGATTCTTGGGTGAGCAGTTCTTC
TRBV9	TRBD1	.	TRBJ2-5	CASSGTGGWRETQYF	TGTGCCAGCAGCGGGACAGGGGGGTGGCGAGAGACCCAGTACTTC
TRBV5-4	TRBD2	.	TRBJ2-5	CASSFSGSPQETQYF	TGTGCCAGCAGCTTTAGCGGGAGTCCGCAAGAGACCCAGTACTTC
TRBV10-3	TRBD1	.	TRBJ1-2	CAISGPQGTADGYTF	TGTGCCATCAGTGGTCCACAGGGGACCGCGGACGGCTACACCTTC
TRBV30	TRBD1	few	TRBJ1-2	CAWNQGQGAYGYTF	TGTGCCTGGAATCAGGGACAGGGAGCTTATGGCTACACCTTC
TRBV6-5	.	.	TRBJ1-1	CASSYGGYTEAFF	TGTGCCAGCAGTTACGGAGGGTACACTGAAGCTTTCTTT
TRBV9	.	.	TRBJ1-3	CASSVEGSNSGNTIYF	TGTGCCAGCAGCGTAGAGGGCAGTAACTCTGGAAACACCATATATTTT
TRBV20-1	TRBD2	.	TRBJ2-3	CSASSGGGTDTQYF	TGCAGTGCTAGTAGCGGGGGGGGTACAGATACGCAGTATTTT
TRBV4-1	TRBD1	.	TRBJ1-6	CASSPPPGQGSTPLHF	TGCGCCAGCAGCCCACCCCCGGGACAGGGGTCTACACCCCTCCACTTT
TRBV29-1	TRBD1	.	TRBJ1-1	CSVEAITGGDDTEAFF	TGCAGCGTTGAAGCCATTACAGGGGGAGACGACACTGAAGCTTTCTTT
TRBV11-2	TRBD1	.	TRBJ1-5	CASSSDRVQPQHF	TGTGCCAGCAGCTCGGACAGGGTCCAGCCCCAGCATTTT
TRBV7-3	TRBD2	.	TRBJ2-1	CASSLVAASGGDPYNEQFF	TGTGCCAGCAGCTTAGTGGCGGCTAGCGGGGGGGACCCCTACAATGAGCAGTTCTTC
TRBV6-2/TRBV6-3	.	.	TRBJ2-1	CASSYGSAYNEQFF	TGTGCCAGCAGTTACGGTTCGGCCTACAATGAGCAGTTCTTC
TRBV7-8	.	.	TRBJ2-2	CASSLGGLRAGELFF	TGTGCCAGCAGCTTAGGCGGACTGAGGGCCGGGGAGCTGTTTTTT